The TCR beta chain described here comes from a study of T cell clonality in common variable immunodeficiency. This clone was picked up many times. Its antigen is unknown. The CDR3 end falls 3 residues outside the read, so it is completed with the germline J gene. Here immunoSEQ multiplex PCR was the method, and the copy in TCRdb shows in-frame clones only, minus some. The sample offers about 34,000 clones and no singletons, the top ten holding over 0.95%. Whole-study findings and limits: What drives increased CVID clonality needs T cell subpopulation sequencing. CVID subjects had higher TCRbeta clonality than healthy controls, most marked in about a third.

Patients and controls were mostly of Caucasian heritage. This CDR3 is built from 15 residues. Losses at the gene ends were 5 bases for V and 5 bases for J; bases not matched to a gene: 9. Looked up from germline, CDR1 is SEHNR and CDR2 is FQNEAQ (reference sequence). This TCR was sampled from a person aged 18-69 years in good health. J is TRBJ1-1 and V is TRBV7-9, with 9 positions matching TRBD1. The material sequenced was peripheral blood mononuclear cells. The CDR3 here is CASSVGDRGLTEAFF. CDR3 DNA, as far as it was read: TGTGCCAGCAGCGTCGGAGACAGGGGGTTGACTGAA. The variable domain in full, with the rest retrieved from reference TRBV7-9 and TRBJ1-1, is DTGVSQNPRHKITKRGQNVTFRCDPISEHNRLYWYRQTLGQGPEFLTYFQNEAQLEKSRLLSDRFSAERPKGSFSTLEIQRTEQGDSAMYLCASSVGDRGLTEAFFGQGTRLTVV.